The 3 T cell receptor beta chains given below trace back to one sample, sequenced in a study of control samples from healthy donors and cancer patients. The data were produced by immunoSEQ multiplex PCR, yet TCRdb's version contains in-frame clones alone and is incomplete. The data show 100,000 to 150,000 clones, with 92% seen just once and less than 7% held by the top ten. The sample comprised blood. These receptors all come from a man aged 18 to 30 in good health.

The chain links TRBV9 to TRBJ2-1, with D maybe TRBD2 (5 bases). Germline V gives CDR1 SGDLS, CDR2 YYNGEE. This CDR3 has 14 amino acids. The ends were cut back, 4 bases at V and 1 base at J, with 9 bases in the middle. This CDR3 is CASSLRVSYNEQFF. The CDR3 DNA sequence: TGTGCCAGCAGCCTGAGGGTGTCCTACAATGAGCAGTTCTTC.

The chain links TRBV5-4 to TRBJ2-4; the D is unclear. This CDR3 comprises 14 residues. Trimming left V 7 bases short and J 9 bases short, with 20 bases between. Germline V gene lookup returns CDR1 SGHNT and CDR2 YYREEE (reference sequence). As DNA, the CDR3 is TGTGCCAGCGGCATGCAGGAGACCCTAACCATTCAGTACTTC. Protein: CASGMQETLTIQYF.

This chain links TRBV27 with TRBJ1-2; TRBD1 agrees at 8 bases. Germline V gene sequence: CDR1 MNHEY, CDR2 SMNVEV (reference sequence). V gave up 5 bases and J gave up 8 bases; unmatched junction bases: 22. This CDR3 comprises 18 residues. As DNA, the CDR3 is TGTGCCAGCAGTGAGCGGACAGGGCGAGGTTGGCTTGATAGCGGCTACACCTTC. The encoded protein is CASSERTGRGWLDSGYTF.